The 10 T cell receptor beta chains reported below all come from one sample, sequenced in a study of post-analysis software for immune sequencing data. Study-wide results and caveats: A handful of TRBV segments were significantly more frequent in patients than in controls. TRBV5-6, TRBV5-1 and TRBV20-1 were among these segments.

These receptors lack a known antigen. Researchers reported that TCR beta cDNA libraries carried unique molecular identifiers. TCRdb ran MiXCR on the PCR reads and lists one entry per CDR3 protein. The table includes around 700,000 distinct CDR3 sequences, about 60% detected once. The sequencing sample was made of blood. The receptors were sampled from a girl aged 2 to 9 with multiple sclerosis.

The V call is TRBV20-1, the J call TRBJ2-5; no definite D call. Trimming stripped 3 bases from V and 5 bases from J, with 19 bases between. Germline V gives CDR1 DFQATT, CDR2 SNEGSKA (reference sequence). CDR3 size: 15 residues. The CDR3 bases are TGCAGTGCTAGTGACCCTCAAGCCTGCCAGGAGACCCAGTACTTC. Translating gives CSASDPQACQETQYF.

Turning to this clonotype: At one end the junction does not follow the germline gene, possibly because of a read error. The V call is TRBV5-1, the J call TRBJ2-2, with TRBD1 as a possible D gene (6 bases). The CDR3 runs 15 residues. Germline CDR1 and CDR2: SGHRS and YFSETQ. This chain's CDR3 is CASSSTGPNTGERFF. In DNA, the CDR3 is TGCGCCAGCAGCTCGACAGGTCCGAACACCGGGGAGCGGTTTTTT.

The chain combines TRBV13 with TRBJ2-1; D perhaps matches TRBD2 (7 bases). This CDR3 has 15 residues. Trimming removed 8 bases at V and 1 base at J, with 15 bases between. The germline CDR1 and CDR2 sequences are PRHDT and FYEKMQ (reference sequence). The CDR3 region is CASGVRGPSYNEQFF. In DNA, the CDR3 is TGTGCCAGCGGCGTGCGGGGGCCTTCCTACAATGAGCAGTTCTTC. Combining the CDR3 with reference TRBV13 and TRBJ2-1 gives the whole variable domain AAGVIQSPRHLIKEKRETATLKCYPIPRHDTVYWYQQGPGQDPQFLISFYEKMQSDKGSIPDRFSAQQFSDYHSELNMSSLELGDSALYFCASGVRGPSYNEQFFGPGTRLTVL.

The chain combines TRBV20-1 with TRBJ2-1; perhaps D is TRBD1 or TRBD2 (6 bases each). Germline V gene lookup returns CDR1 DFQATT and CDR2 SNEGSKA (reference sequence). The CDR3 contains 11 residues. The V end lost 5 bases, the J end lost 9 bases, and 11 bases lay between the germline ends. CDR3 in amino acids: CSAPGATEQFF. CDR3 nucleotides: TGCAGTGCTCCGGGGGCAACTGAGCAGTTCTTC.

The J gene is TRBJ2-7, the V gene TRBV7-9; 10 positions agree with TRBD1. The germline CDR1 and CDR2 sequences are SEHNR and FQNEAQ (reference sequence). V lost 6 bases to trimming and J lost 5 bases; unmatched junction nucleotides: 10. The CDR3 covers 15 residues. CDR3 sequence (DNA): TGTGCCAGCAGTCCCCGGACAGGGGGTCGCGACGAGCAGTACTTC. Protein sequence: CASSPRTGGRDEQYF.

The chain has TRBV7-9 and TRBJ2-5; perhaps TRBD2 as D (6 bases). The J call may be faulty, since TRBJ2-7 better matches the DNA end. CDR1 and CDR2 from the germline V gene are SEHNR and FQNEAQ (reference sequence). This CDR3 contains 16 residues. The CDR3 protein is CASSSPGTGGIYEQYF. The CDR3 nucleotides read TGTGCCAGCAGCTCCCCGGGAACAGGAGGGATTTACGAGCAGTACTTC.

The V call is TRBV6-1, the J call TRBJ2-7; weak D call: TRBD1 (6 bases). The J call is uncertain, as TRBJ2-5 better fits the DNA end. CDR3 length: 17 amino acids. The V gene's germline CDR1 is MNHNS and CDR2 SASEGT. CDR3 DNA: TGTGCCAGCAGTGAAGCGAGGGACGGCCGAGGACAGCAGACCCAGTACTTC. This gives the protein CASSEARDGRGQQTQYF.

The chain has TRBV5-5 and TRBJ2-7; D gene unclear. The CDR3 loop spans 14 amino acids. Germline CDR1 reads SGHKS; CDR2 reads YYEKEE (reference sequence). V lost 0 bases, J lost 0 bases, and 7 bases lay in between. The CDR3 region is CASSLEGFSYEQYF. In nucleotides, the CDR3 is TGTGCCAGCAGCTTGGAAGGCTTCTCCTACGAGCAGTACTTC.

The rearrangement uses TRBV12-3 or TRBV12-4 and TRBJ1-2, with a weak D call TRBD1 (5 bases). The germline V and J ends were trimmed by 5 bases and 4 bases, with 14 bases remaining between them. The CDR3 contains 14 residues. The chain's CDR3 is CASSPPGLTYGYTF. In nucleotides, the CDR3 is TGTGCCAGCAGTCCACCGGGACTGACCTATGGCTACACCTTC.

CDR3 sequence: CASSFVEGGNEQFF. The CDR3, as DNA: TGTGCCAGCAGTTTTGTGGAGGGGGGCAATGAGCAGTTCTTC. The chain links TRBV12-3 or TRBV12-4 to TRBJ2-1; possibly TRBD1 or TRBD2 for D (6 bases each). Trimming pared 3 bases from V and 6 bases from J, leaving 12 bases between. The CDR3 totals 14 residues.